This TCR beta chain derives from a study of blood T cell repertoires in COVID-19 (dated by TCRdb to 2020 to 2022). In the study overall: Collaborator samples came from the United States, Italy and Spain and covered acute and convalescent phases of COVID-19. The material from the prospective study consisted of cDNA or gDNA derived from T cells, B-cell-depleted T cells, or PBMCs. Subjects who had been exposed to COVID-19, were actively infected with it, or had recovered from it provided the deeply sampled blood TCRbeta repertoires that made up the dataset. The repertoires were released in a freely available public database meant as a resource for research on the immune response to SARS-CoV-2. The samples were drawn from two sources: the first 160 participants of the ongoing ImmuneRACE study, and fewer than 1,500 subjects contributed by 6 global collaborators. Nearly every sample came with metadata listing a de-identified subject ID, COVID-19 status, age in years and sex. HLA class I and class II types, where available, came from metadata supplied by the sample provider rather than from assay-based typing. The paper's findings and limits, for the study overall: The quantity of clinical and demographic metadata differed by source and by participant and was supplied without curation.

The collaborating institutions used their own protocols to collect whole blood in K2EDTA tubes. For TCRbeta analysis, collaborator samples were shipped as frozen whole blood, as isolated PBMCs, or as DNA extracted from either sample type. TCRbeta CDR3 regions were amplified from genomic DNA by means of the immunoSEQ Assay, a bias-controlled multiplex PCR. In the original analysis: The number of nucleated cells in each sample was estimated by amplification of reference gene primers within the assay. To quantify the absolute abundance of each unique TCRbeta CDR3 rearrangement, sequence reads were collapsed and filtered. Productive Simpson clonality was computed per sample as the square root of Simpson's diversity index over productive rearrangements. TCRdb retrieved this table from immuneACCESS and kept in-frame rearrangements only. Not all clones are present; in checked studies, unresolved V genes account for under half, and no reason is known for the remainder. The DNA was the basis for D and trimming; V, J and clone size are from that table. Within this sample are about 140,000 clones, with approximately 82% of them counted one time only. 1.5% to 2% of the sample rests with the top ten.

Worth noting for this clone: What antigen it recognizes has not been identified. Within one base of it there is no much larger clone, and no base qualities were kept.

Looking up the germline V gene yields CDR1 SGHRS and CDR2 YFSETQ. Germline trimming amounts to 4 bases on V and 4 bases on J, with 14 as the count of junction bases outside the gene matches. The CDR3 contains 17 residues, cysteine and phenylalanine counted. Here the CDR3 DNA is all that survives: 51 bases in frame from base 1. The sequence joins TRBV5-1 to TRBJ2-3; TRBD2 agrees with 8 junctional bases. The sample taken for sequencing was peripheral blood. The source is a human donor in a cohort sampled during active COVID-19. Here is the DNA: TGCGCCAGCAGCCCACGGTCGCTAGCGGGTTCGTCAGATACGCAGTATTTT. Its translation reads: CASSPRSLAGSSDTQYF.